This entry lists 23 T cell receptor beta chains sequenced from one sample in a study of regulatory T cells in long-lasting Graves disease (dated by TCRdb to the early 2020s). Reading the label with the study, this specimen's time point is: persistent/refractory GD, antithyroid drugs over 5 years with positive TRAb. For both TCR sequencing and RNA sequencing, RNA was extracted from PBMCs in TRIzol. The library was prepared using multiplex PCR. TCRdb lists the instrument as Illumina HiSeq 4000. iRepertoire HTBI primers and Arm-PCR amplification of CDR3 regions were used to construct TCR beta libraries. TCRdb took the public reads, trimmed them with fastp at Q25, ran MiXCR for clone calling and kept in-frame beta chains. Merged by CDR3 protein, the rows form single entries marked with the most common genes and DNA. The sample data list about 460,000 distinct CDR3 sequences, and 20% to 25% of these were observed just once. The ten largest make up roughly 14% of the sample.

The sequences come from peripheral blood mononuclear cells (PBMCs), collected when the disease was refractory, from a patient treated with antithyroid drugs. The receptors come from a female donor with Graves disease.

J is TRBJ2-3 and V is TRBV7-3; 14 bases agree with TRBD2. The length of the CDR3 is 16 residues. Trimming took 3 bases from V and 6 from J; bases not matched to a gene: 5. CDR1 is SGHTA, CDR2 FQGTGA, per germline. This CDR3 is CASSFQGLAGDDTQYF. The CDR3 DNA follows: TGTGCCAGCAGCTTTCAGGGACTAGCGGGGGATGATACGCAGTATTTT.

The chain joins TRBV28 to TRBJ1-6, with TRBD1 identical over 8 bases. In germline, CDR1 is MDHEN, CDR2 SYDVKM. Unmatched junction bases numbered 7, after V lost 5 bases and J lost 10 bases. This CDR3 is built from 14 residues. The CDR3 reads CASSPRTGLSPLHF. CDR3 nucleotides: TGTGCCAGCAGTCCCCGGACAGGGCTGTCACCCCTCCACTTT.

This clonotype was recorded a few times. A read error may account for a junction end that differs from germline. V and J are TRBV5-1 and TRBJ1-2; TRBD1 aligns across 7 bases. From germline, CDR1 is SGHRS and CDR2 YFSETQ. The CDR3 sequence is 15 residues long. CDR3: CASSRDSHNAYGYTF. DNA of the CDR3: TGTGCCAGCAGCCGGGACAGCCATAATGCCTATGGCTACACCTTC.

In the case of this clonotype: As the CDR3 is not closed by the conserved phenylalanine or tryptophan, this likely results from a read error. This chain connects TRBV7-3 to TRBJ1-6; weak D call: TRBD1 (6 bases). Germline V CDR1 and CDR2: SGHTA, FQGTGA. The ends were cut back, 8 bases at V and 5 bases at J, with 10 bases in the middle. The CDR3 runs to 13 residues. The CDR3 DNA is TGTGCCAGCGGGGGCGGGGATAATTCACCCCTCCACCTT. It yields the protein CASGGGDNSPLHL.

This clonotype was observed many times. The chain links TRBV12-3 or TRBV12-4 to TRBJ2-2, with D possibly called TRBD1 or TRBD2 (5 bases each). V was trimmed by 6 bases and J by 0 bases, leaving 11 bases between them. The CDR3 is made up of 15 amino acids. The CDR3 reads CASRSGTTNTGELFF. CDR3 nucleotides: TGTGCCAGCAGGTCCGGGACGACGAACACCGGGGAGCTGTTTTTT.

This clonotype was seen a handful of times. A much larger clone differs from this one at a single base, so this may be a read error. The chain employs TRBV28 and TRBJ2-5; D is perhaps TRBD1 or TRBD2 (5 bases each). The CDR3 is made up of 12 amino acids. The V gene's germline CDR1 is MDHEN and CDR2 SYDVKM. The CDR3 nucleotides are TGTGCCAGCAGTTCCCGACTCGGGACCCAGCACTTC. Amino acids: CASSSRLGTQHF.

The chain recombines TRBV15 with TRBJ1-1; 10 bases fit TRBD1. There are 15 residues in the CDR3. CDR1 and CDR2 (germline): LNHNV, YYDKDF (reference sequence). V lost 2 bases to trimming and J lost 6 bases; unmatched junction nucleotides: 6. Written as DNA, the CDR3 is TGTGCCACCAGCAGACCCGGGACAGGGGCAGCTGAAGCTTTCTTT. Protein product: CATSRPGTGAAEAFF.

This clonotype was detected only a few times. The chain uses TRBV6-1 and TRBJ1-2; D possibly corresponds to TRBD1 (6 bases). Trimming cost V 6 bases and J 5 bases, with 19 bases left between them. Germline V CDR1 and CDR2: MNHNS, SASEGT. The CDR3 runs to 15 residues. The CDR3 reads CASSQGTGGRYGYTF. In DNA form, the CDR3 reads TGTGCCAGCAGCCAGGGGACCGGAGGTCGGTATGGCTACACCTTC.

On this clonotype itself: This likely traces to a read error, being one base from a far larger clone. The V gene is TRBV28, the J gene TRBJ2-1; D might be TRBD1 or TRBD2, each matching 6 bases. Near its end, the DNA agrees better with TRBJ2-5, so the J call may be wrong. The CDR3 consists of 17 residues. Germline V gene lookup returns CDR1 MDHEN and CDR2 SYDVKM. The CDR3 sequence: CASSQIGGDKAQETQYF. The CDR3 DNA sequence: TGTGCCAGCAGTCAAATCGGCGGGGACAAAGCCCAAGAGACCCAGTACTTC.

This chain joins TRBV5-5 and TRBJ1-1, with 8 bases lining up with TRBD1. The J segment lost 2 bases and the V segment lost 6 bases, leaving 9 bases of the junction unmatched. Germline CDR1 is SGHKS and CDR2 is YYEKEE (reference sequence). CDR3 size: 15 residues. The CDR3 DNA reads TGTGCCAGCACCTCATTCGGACAGGGAAACACTGAAGCTTTCTTT. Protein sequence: CASTSFGQGNTEAFF.

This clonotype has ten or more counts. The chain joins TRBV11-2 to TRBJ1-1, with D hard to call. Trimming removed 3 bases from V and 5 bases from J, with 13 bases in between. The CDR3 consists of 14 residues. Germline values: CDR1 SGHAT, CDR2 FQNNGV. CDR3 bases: TGTGCCAGCAGCTTGCTCGACATCTTGACTGAAGCTTTCTTT. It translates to CASSLLDILTEAFF.

The CDR3 region is CASRNRDRSGNTIYF. CDR3 DNA: TGTGCCAGTAGAAACAGGGACCGCTCTGGAAACACCATATATTTT. This chain links TRBV19 with TRBJ1-3; D might be TRBD1 (6 bases). V was cut by 6 bases and J by 0 bases, with 12 bases left in between. This CDR3 is 15 amino acids long. The germline CDR1 and CDR2 sequences are LNHDA and SQIVND (reference sequence).

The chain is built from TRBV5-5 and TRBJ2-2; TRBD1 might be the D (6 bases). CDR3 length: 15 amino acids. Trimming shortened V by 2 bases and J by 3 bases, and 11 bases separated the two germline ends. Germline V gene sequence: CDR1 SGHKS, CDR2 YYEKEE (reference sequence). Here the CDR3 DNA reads TGTGCCAGCAGCTTATGGGCAGGGGACACCGGGGAGCTGTTTTTT. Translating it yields CASSLWAGDTGELFF.

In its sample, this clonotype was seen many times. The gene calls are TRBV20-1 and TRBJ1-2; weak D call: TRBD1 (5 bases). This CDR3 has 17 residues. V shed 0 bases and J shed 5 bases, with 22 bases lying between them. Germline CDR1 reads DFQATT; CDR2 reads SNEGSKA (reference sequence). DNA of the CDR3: TGCAGTGCTAGAGACAGGGCCTCGCCGTCTGTCGCTTATGGCTACACCTTC. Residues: CSARDRASPSVAYGYTF.

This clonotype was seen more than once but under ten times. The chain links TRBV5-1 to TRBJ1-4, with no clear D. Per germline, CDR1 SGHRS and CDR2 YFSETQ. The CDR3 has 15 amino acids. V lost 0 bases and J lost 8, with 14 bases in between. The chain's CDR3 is CASSLGWESDEKLFF. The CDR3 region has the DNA TGCGCCAGCAGCTTGGGGTGGGAGTCCGACGAAAAACTGTTTTTT. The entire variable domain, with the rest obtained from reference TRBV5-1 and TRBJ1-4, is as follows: KAGVTQTPRYLIKTRGQQVTLSCSPISGHRSVSWYQQTPGQGLQFLFEYFSETQRNKGNFPGRFSGRQFSNSRSEMNVSTLELGDSALYLCASSLGWESDEKLFFGSGTQLSVL.

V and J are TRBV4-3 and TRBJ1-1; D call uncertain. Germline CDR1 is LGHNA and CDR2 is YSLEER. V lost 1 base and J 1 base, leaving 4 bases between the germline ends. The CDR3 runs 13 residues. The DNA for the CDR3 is TGCGCCAGCAGCCAAGCCTGGAACACTGAAGCTTTCTTT. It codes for CASSQAWNTEAFF.

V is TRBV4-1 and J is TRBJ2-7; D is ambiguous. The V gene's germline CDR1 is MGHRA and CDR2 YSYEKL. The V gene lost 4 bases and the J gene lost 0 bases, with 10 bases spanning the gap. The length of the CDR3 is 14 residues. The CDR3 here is CASSPDESSYEQYF. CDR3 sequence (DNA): TGCGCCAGCAGCCCGGACGAGAGCTCCTACGAGCAGTACTTC.

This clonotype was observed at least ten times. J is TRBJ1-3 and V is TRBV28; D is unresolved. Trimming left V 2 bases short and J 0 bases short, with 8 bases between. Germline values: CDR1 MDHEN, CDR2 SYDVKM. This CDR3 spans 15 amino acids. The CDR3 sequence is CASSLRTASGNTIYF. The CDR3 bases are TGTGCCAGCAGTTTACGCACAGCCTCTGGAAACACCATATATTTT.

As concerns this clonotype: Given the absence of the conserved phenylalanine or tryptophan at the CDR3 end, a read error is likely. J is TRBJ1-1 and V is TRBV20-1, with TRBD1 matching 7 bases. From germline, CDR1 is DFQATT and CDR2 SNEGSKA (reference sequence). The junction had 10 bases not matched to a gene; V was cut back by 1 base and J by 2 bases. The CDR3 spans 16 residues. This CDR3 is CSARVTGRRINTEAFL. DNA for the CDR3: TGCAGTGCTAGAGTGACAGGGCGGAGGATTAACACTGAAGCTTTCCTT.

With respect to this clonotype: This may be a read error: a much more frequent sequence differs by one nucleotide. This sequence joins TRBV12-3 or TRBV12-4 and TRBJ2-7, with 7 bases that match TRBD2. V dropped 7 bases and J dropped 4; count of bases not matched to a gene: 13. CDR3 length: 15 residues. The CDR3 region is CASTRTCGGSYEQYF. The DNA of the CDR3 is TGTGCCAGCACTCGGACTTGCGGGGGATCGTACGAGCAGTACTTC.

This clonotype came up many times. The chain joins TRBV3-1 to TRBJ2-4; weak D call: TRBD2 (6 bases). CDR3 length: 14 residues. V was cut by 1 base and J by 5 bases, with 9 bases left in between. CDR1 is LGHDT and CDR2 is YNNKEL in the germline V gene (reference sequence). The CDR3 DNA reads TGTGCCAGCAGCCAAGGCGGGAACCAAAACATTCAGTACTTC. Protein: CASSQGGNQNIQYF.

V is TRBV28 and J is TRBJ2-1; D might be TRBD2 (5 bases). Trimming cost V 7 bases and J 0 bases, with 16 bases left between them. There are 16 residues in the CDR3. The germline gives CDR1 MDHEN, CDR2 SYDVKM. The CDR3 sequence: CASNPLTAASYNEQFF. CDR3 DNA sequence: TGTGCCAGCAATCCTCTCACAGCGGCCTCCTACAATGAGCAGTTCTTC.

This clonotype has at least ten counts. CDR3 in amino acids: CASSLYRASYEQYF. The DNA for the CDR3 is TGTGCCAGCAGCTTATACAGGGCCTCCTACGAGCAGTACTTC. This chain links TRBV11-2 with TRBJ2-7; tentatively, D is TRBD1 (6 bases). Trimming took 2 bases from V and 0 from J, leaving 8 bases between them. This CDR3 has 14 residues. Looked up from germline, CDR1 is SGHAT and CDR2 is FQNNGV.